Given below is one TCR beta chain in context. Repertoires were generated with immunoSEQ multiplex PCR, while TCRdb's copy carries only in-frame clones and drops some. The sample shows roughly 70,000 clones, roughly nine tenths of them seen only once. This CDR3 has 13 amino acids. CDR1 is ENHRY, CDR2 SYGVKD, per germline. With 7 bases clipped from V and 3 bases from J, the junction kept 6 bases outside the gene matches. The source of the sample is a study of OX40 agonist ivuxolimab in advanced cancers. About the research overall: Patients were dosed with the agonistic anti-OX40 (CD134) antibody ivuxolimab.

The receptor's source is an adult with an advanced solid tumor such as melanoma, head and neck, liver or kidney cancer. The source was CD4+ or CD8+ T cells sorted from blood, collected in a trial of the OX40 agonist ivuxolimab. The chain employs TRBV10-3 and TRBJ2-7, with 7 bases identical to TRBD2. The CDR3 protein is CAIKSGADYEQYF. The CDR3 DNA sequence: TGTGCCATCAAGAGCGGGGCAGACTACGAGCAGTACTTC.